This is a list of T cell receptor beta chains from one sample in a study of identical twins. TCRdb passed the 5' RACE reads through MiXCR, listing each CDR3 protein once. This sample has around 960,000 distinct CDR3 sequences, with 9% to 15% found just once. These records were also assigned to another study, of yellow fever vaccine responses in identical twins.

Source material: PBMCs. These TCRs come from a woman between 18 and 29 years old in good health. CDR3s include the opening cysteine and the closing phenylalanine or tryptophan. The D gene is left open where the match is weak. Rows give clone size only sometimes, using once, few, many, or a class for an expanded clone.

>few|NA|TRBV29-1|TRBJ2-7
CSVDGGSSYEQYF
TGCAGCGTTGATGGTGGCAGCTCCTACGAGCAGTACTTC
>NA|NA|TRBV5-5|TRBJ2-6
CASSLLRSSGANVLTF
TGTGCCAGCAGCTTGTTGAGATCCTCTGGGGCCAACGTCCTGACTTTC
>NA|NA|TRBV29-1|TRBJ2-6
CSVEVGTMGANVLTF
TGCAGCGTTGAGGTGGGGACGATGGGGGCCAACGTCCTGACTTTC
>few|NA|TRBV27|TRBJ2-5
CASSDTGAGAQETQYF
TGTGCCAGCAGTGACACCGGGGCAGGGGCCCAAGAGACCCAGTACTTC
>few|TRBD1|TRBV12-3/TRBV12-4|TRBJ2-1
CATRGGTGVSEQFF
TGTGCCACCAGGGGGGGGACAGGGGTATCGGAGCAGTTCTTC
>NA|TRBD2|TRBV6-5|TRBJ2-5
CASSSRTSGSFKTQYF
TGTGCCAGCAGTTCCCGGACTAGCGGGAGTTTTAAGACCCAGTACTTC
>NA|NA|TRBV5-1|TRBJ2-5
CASSLGIHAMTVVKTQYF
TGCGCCAGCAGCTTGGGAATCCACGCAATGACAGTTGTTAAGACCCAGTACTTC
>few|NA|TRBV6-1|TRBJ2-1
CASSQNLRLEQFF
TGTGCCAGCAGTCAAAATTTAAGACTGGAGCAGTTCTTC
>many|NA|TRBV9|TRBJ1-1
CASSVEGRMNTEAFF
TGTGCCAGCAGCGTAGAGGGACGGATGAACACTGAAGCTTTCTTT
>few|TRBD2|TRBV7-6|TRBJ2-5
CASSITSGQETQYF
TGTGCCAGCAGCATCACTAGCGGTCAAGAGACCCAGTACTTC
>few|TRBD2|TRBV24-1|TRBJ2-1
CATSDTRGGERFFFYGEQFF
TGTGCCACCAGTGATACCCGCGGGGGGGAGCGGTTCTTCTTTTACGGGGAGCAGTTCTTC
>NA|NA|TRBV5-1|TRBJ2-3
CASSLAGFSTDTQYF
TGCGCCAGCAGCTTGGCCGGGTTTAGCACAGATACGCAGTATTTT
>few|NA|TRBV3-1|TRBJ2-1
CASSQATGAGAEQFF
TGTGCCAGCAGCCAAGCTACCGGGGCTGGAGCTGAGCAGTTCTTC
>NA|TRBD2|TRBV11-3|TRBJ2-1
CASSLTSGSPGEQFF
TGTGCCAGCAGCTTAACTAGCGGGAGCCCTGGTGAGCAGTTCTTC
>many|TRBD1|TRBV12-3/TRBV12-4|TRBJ2-2
CASTRPGQDTGELFF
TGTGCCAGCACTCGACCGGGACAGGACACCGGGGAGCTGTTTTTT
>few|TRBD2|TRBV7-2|TRBJ2-1
CASSFRRASGSRTGHNEQFF
TGTGCCAGCAGCTTTAGGCGCGCTAGCGGGAGTCGAACCGGCCACAATGAGCAGTTCTTC
>NA|NA|TRBV7-3|TRBJ2-1
CASSLGLDPTYNEQFF
TGTGCCAGCAGCTTAGGGCTAGACCCAACCTACAATGAGCAGTTCTTC
>few|NA|TRBV12-3/TRBV12-4|TRBJ2-1
CASSIGYQLGHRYNEQFF
TGTGCCAGCAGCATAGGGTATCAATTAGGGCACCGCTACAATGAGCAGTTCTTC
>few|NA|TRBV7-9|TRBJ2-5
CASSLVIQVQETQYF
TGTGCCAGCAGCTTAGTAATACAGGTCCAAGAGACCCAGTACTTC
>many|NA|TRBV15|TRBJ1-5
CATSSGRSNQPQHF
TGTGCCACCAGCAGTGGACGGAGCAATCAGCCCCAGCATTTT
>few|TRBD2|TRBV19|TRBJ2-3
CASSIGGSGRGDTQYF
TGTGCCAGTAGTATAGGGGGTAGCGGGAGAGGCGATACGCAGTATTTT
>few|TRBD1|TRBV15|TRBJ1-4
CATSRAGTGKEKLFF
TGTGCCACCAGCAGAGCGGGGACAGGGAAGGAAAAACTGTTTTTT
>NA|NA|TRBV9|TRBJ2-5
CASSVGARGLQETQYF
TGTGCCAGCAGCGTCGGTGCGCGCGGGCTTCAAGAGACCCAGTACTTC
>NA|TRBD2|TRBV29-1|TRBJ2-1
CSVDPSGWGEQFF
TGCAGCGTTGACCCTAGCGGGTGGGGTGAGCAGTTCTTC
>NA|NA|TRBV12-3/TRBV12-4|TRBJ2-5
CASSLWRAQKETQYF
TGTGCCAGCAGTTTATGGCGGGCCCAAAAAGAGACCCAGTACTTC
>few|TRBD1|TRBV29-1|TRBJ2-5
CSGQGWETQYF
TGCAGCGGACAGGGATGGGAGACCCAGTACTTC
>many|NA|TRBV20-1|TRBJ2-3
CSAAGDVTDTQYF
TGCAGTGCAGCAGGAGACGTCACAGATACGCAGTATTTT
>few|TRBD1|TRBV2|TRBJ1-1
CASSGQGSGTEAFF
TGTGCCAGCAGCGGACAGGGATCGGGCACTGAAGCTTTCTTT
>NA|NA|TRBV5-5|TRBJ2-7
CASSLVVSSYEQYF
TGTGCCAGCAGCTTGGTGGTCAGTTCCTACGAGCAGTACTTC
>few|TRBD1|TRBV5-1|TRBJ2-1
CASTRDSTYNEQFF
TGCGCCAGCACCCGGGACAGTACCTACAATGAGCAGTTCTTC
>NA|NA|TRBV20-1|TRBJ2-3
CSAARPQATDTQYF
TGCAGTGCCGCCCGGCCCCAAGCCACAGATACGCAGTATTTT
>few|NA|TRBV6-5|TRBJ1-1
CASSTTGGSAFF
TGTGCCAGCAGTACGACAGGAGGGAGTGCTTTCTTT
>NA|NA|TRBV6-4|TRBJ2-2
CASSDSTQEGNTGELFF
TGTGCCAGCAGTGACAGCACCCAGGAGGGGAACACCGGGGAGCTGTTTTTT
>once|TRBD1|TRBV29-1|TRBJ2-1
CSATGGFYNEQFF
TGCAGCGCTACAGGGGGCTTCTACAATGAGCAGTTCTTC
>few|TRBD1|TRBV20-1|TRBJ1-2
CSAGTGGTKTSKNYGYTF
TGCAGTGCGGGGACAGGGGGCACTAAGACCTCCAAAAACTATGGCTACACCTTC
>few|NA|TRBV24-1|TRBJ2-5
CATSDSLGMAQYF
TGTGCCACCAGTGATTCTTTAGGAATGGCCCAGTACTTC
>many|NA|TRBV24-1|TRBJ2-3
CATSEGLAQKMDTQYF
TGTGCCACCAGTGAAGGCCTGGCCCAAAAGATGGATACGCAGTATTTT
>few|NA|TRBV3-1|TRBJ2-7
CASSQVGVSEQYF
TGTGCCAGCAGCCAAGTTGGCGTAAGTGAGCAGTACTTC
>NA|TRBD1|TRBV29-1|TRBJ2-7
CSVRTGQPYEQYF
TGCAGCGTTCGGACAGGTCAACCCTACGAGCAGTACTTC
>NA|TRBD2|TRBV2|TRBJ2-1
CASSPAGVRNEQFF
TGTGCCAGCAGTCCGGCGGGAGTTAGGAATGAGCAGTTCTTC
>few|TRBD2|TRBV29-1|TRBJ2-3
CSVEEVAGFTDTQYF
TGCAGCGTTGAAGAGGTAGCGGGTTTCACAGATACGCAGTATTTT
>few|TRBD2|TRBV7-9|TRBJ2-7
CASSRGLAGVNEQYF
TGTGCCAGCAGCCGGGGACTAGCGGGAGTTAACGAGCAGTACTTC
>few|NA|TRBV15|TRBJ2-3
CATSRDPLAGTDTQYF
TGTGCCACCAGCAGAGATCCGCTGGCGGGCACAGATACGCAGTATTTT
>NA|NA|TRBV28|TRBJ2-3
CASSFETRRLGDTQYF
TGTGCCAGCAGTTTTGAGACCCGGCGGCTTGGGGATACGCAGTATTTT
>few|NA|TRBV7-9|TRBJ2-5
CASSLVGVQETQYF
TGTGCCAGCAGCTTAGTAGGGGTCCAAGAGACCCAGTACTTC